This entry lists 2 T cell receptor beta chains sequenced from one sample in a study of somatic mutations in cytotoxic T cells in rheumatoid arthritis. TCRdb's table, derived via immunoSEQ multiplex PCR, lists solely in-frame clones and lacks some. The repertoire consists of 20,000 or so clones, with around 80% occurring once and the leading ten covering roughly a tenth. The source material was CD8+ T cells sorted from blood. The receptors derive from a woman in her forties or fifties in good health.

The CDR3 region has the DNA TGCGCCAGCAGCCCTAGCCGGACAGGGGGCGCAGATACGCAGTATTTT. It yields the protein CASSPSRTGGADTQYF. V and J are TRBV4-3 and TRBJ2-3; 11 bases match TRBD1. The CDR3 length is 16 residues. Losses at the gene ends were 4 bases for V and 4 bases for J; bases not matched to a gene: 7. CDR1 LGHNA and CDR2 YSLEER come from the germline V gene.

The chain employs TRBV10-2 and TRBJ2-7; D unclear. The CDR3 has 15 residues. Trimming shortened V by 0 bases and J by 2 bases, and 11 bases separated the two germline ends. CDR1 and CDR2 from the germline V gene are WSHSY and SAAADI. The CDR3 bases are TGCGCCAGCAGTGAGTCGAAGGGCGGCGCCTACGAGCAGTACTTC. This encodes CASSESKGGAYEQYF.